Below, 15 T cell receptor beta chains from the same sample are listed, as sequenced in a study of blood T cell repertoires in COVID-19. Some clones are missing from TCRdb's copy, which holds only in-frame ones; the method was immunoSEQ multiplex PCR. The sample comprises some 120,000 clones, more than 80% of which are singletons, and around 4.5% rests with the top ten. Sequenced sample: peripheral blood. These receptors all stem from a human donor in a cohort sampled during active COVID-19.

The chain has TRBV6-4 and TRBJ1-5; no clear D gene. Trimming pared 6 bases from V and 1 base from J, leaving 16 bases between. Germline values: CDR1 MRHNA, CDR2 SNTAGT. There are 16 residues in the CDR3. This CDR3 reads CASRRPEEMSNQPQHF. The CDR3 nucleotides are TGTGCCAGCAGAAGACCAGAGGAGATGAGCAATCAGCCCCAGCATTTT.

This chain links TRBV7-2 with TRBJ1-5; D is uncertain. V lost 3 bases and J lost 0, with 6 bases in between. Germline CDR1 and CDR2: SGHTA and FQGNSA. The length of the CDR3 is 14 residues. The CDR3 here is CASSFFYSNQPQHF. The CDR3 coding sequence is TGTGCCAGCAGCTTTTTCTATAGCAATCAGCCCCAGCATTTT.

The chain couples TRBV2 to TRBJ1-6; TRBD1 matches at 7 bases. The V gene's germline CDR1 is SNHLY and CDR2 FYNNEI. The CDR3 runs 13 residues. V dropped 6 bases and J dropped 8; count of bases not matched to a gene: 4. CDR3 protein: CASRGTADSPLHF. CDR3 nucleotides: TGTGCCAGCAGAGGGACAGCGGATTCACCCCTCCACTTT.

Regarding this clone: Other nucleotide sequences from this sample produce the same CDR3. The gene calls are TRBV7-2 and TRBJ2-3; 8 positions agree with TRBD2. The CDR3 spans 15 residues. V lost 3 bases, J lost 1 base, and 3 bases stayed unmatched. Germline V gives CDR1 SGHTA, CDR2 FQGNSA. The DNA for the CDR3 is TGTGCCAGCAGCTTGTTTAGCGGGGGCACAGATACGCAGTATTTT. It is translated as CASSLFSGGTDTQYF.

V usage is TRBV4-3 and J usage is TRBJ2-2, with 7 bases matching TRBD1. The germline V gene has CDR1 LGHNA and CDR2 YSLEER. The CDR3 contains 16 residues. V lost 4 bases and J lost 0; bases outside the gene matches: 5. The CDR3 spells CASSPQTGANTGELFF. CDR3 nucleotide sequence: TGCGCCAGCAGCCCACAAACAGGGGCGAACACCGGGGAGCTGTTTTTT.

This rearrangement joins TRBV19 to TRBJ1-4; the D gene is possibly TRBD1 (6 bases). Germline CDR1 LNHDA, CDR2 SQIVND (reference sequence). The CDR3 runs 17 residues. V was clipped by 5 bases and J by 3 bases, with 19 bases between them. The CDR3 DNA follows: TGTGCCAGTAGTTCCGACACCCACAGGGACCCTAATGAAAAACTGTTTTTT. Its protein product is CASSSDTHRDPNEKLFF.

This chain links TRBV12-3 or TRBV12-4 with TRBJ2-2, with no clear D. This CDR3 comprises 11 residues. V shed 7 bases and J shed 6 bases, with 6 bases lying between them. The CDR3 region has the DNA TGTGCCAGCACCCCCTCCGGGGAGCTGTTTTTT. This gives the protein CASTPSGELFF.

The CDR3 spells CAISPTGETYEQYF. The CDR3 DNA reads TGTGCCATCAGCCCGACAGGCGAAACCTACGAGCAGTACTTC. V gene TRBV10-3 combines with J gene TRBJ2-7, with a possible D match to TRBD1 (6 bases). The CDR3 covers 14 residues. V lost 6 bases and J lost 2, with 14 bases in between. Germline V lookup: CDR1 ENHRY, CDR2 SYGVKD.

In its sample, this clone was seen a few times. The chain has TRBV6-6 and TRBJ1-2; D is uncertain. The CDR3 consists of 12 residues. Trimming pared 7 bases from V and 0 bases from J, leaving 6 bases between. Germline V lookup: CDR1 MNHNY, CDR2 SVGAGI (reference sequence). This chain's CDR3 is CASTPANYGYTF. Here the CDR3 DNA reads TGTGCCAGCACCCCAGCTAACTATGGCTACACCTTC.

The rearrangement links TRBV27 to TRBJ1-1; tentative D call: TRBD1 (6 bases). Trimming took off 7 bases at V and 6 bases at J, with 15 bases between the two ends. Germline V gene lookup returns CDR1 MNHEY and CDR2 SMNVEV (reference sequence). CDR3 length equals 13 residues. The DNA of the CDR3 is TGTGCCAGCAAGCCAGGGGCGGGAGCTGAAGCTTTCTTT. Residues: CASKPGAGAEAFF.

CDR3 sequence: CASSPNGGVNQPQHF. CDR3 nucleotide sequence: TGTGCCAGCAGCCCTAACGGGGGGGTCAATCAGCCCCAGCATTTT. This rearrangement joins TRBV7-2 to TRBJ1-5, with D possibly TRBD1 on 5 matching bases. Looked up from germline, CDR1 is SGHTA and CDR2 is FQGNSA. Trimming removed 5 bases at V and 3 bases at J, with 14 bases between. The CDR3 has 15 residues. Complete variable domain (other parts from reference TRBV7-2 and TRBJ1-5): GAGVSQSPSNKVTEKGKDVELRCDPISGHTALYWYRQSLGQGLEFLIYFQGNSAPDKSGLPSDRFSAERTGGSVSTLTIQRTQQEDSAVYLCASSPNGGVNQPQHFGDGTRLSIL.

The chain has TRBV28 and TRBJ2-5; tentative D call: TRBD1 (7 bases). V lost 0 bases to trimming and J lost 5 bases, with 13 bases between them. Germline V gives CDR1 MDHEN, CDR2 SYDVKM. The CDR3 is 15 residues long. The CDR3 region has the DNA TGTGCCAGCAGTTTATGGCAGGGGGGACGGGAGACCCAGTACTTC. Its protein is CASSLWQGGRETQYF.

This clone was seen once. The rearrangement links TRBV5-1 to TRBJ2-5; D is possibly TRBD1 (5 bases). Looked up from germline, CDR1 is SGHRS and CDR2 is YFSETQ. The CDR3 loop spans 13 amino acids. V was cut by 0 bases and J by 7 bases, with 10 bases left in between. CDR3 sequence reads: CASSLGVRGTQYF. The CDR3 nucleotides are TGCGCCAGCAGCTTGGGAGTAAGGGGGACCCAGTACTTC.

The V call is TRBV18, the J call TRBJ2-7; TRBD1 matches 11 bases. The V and J ends lost 5 bases and 2 bases, in that order; junction bases with no gene match: 2. The CDR3 runs 14 residues. Germline-derived CDR1 and CDR2 are KGHSH and LQKENI. This chain's CDR3 is CASSTGQGAYEQYF. The CDR3 bases are TGTGCCAGCTCAACGGGACAGGGGGCCTACGAGCAGTACTTC.

The genes are TRBV7-2 and TRBJ2-3; D perhaps matches TRBD1 (6 bases). The CDR3 totals 17 residues. V was pared by 2 bases and J by 5 bases, with 20 bases between. Germline values: CDR1 SGHTA, CDR2 FQGNSA. CDR3 nucleotides: TGTGCCAGCAGCTTATCGTCTACGGCCAGGGGAATAGATACGCAGTATTTT. Translated, it gives CASSLSSTARGIDTQYF.